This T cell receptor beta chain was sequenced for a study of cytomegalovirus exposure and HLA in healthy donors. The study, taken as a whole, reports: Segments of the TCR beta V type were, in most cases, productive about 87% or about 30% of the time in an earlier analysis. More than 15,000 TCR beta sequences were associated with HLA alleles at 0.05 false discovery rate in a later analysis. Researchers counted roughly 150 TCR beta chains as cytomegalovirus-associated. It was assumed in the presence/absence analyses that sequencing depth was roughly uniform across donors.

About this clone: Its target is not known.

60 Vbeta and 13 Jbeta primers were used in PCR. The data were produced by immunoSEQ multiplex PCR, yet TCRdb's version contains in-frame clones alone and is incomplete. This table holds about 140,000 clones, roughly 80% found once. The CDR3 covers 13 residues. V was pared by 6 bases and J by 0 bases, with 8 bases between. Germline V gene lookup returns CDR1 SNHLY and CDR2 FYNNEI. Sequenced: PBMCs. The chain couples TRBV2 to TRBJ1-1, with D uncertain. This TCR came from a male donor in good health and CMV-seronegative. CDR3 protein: CASSRNMNTEAFF. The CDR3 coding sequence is TGTGCCAGCAGCAGGAACATGAACACTGAAGCTTTCTTT.